The text below deals with one TCR beta chain. Original processing notes: Amplified reference gene primers provided the basis for estimating nucleated cell counts. Method: immunoSEQ multiplex PCR; TCRdb's copy keeps in-frame clones and lacks some. D and trimming come from the DNA, and the V and J calls and clone size come from that table. The table shows around 88,000 clones, with roughly 80% occurring only once. This specimen comes from a study of blood T cell repertoires in COVID-19. Across the study: Samples of COVID-19 (acute and convalescent) were obtained from the United States, Italy and Spain. Nucleic acid was either cDNA or gDNA, and it came from T cells, B-cell-depleted T cells, or PBMCs.

Germline V CDR1 and CDR2: WNHNN, SYGVQD (reference sequence). CDR3 size: 15 residues. The J segment lost 6 bases and the V segment lost 6 bases, leaving 7 bases of the junction unmatched. The sequenced material came from peripheral blood. The rearrangement links TRBV10-1 to TRBJ2-1, with 11 nucleotides matching TRBD1. This TCR derives from a woman aged 80 or older with acute or convalescent COVID-19. The CDR3 DNA follows: TGCGCCAGCAGCGCGGCCGGGACAGGGGGCAATGAGCAGTTCTTC. Protein product: CASSAAGTGGNEQFF.